This T cell receptor beta chain was sequenced during a study of identical twins. Each CDR3 protein is one row after TCRdb ran MiXCR on the 5' RACE reads. Among 200,000 or so distinct CDR3 sequences listed, roughly 7.5% were seen once. With 2 bases removed from V and 2 bases from J, the gap between germline ends came to 13 bases. The germline CDR1 and CDR2 sequences are SGHTA and FQGNSA. This CDR3 contains 15 residues. These data are also associated with another study on yellow fever vaccine responses in identical twins.

The genes are TRBV7-2 and TRBJ2-7; D tentatively fits TRBD1 or TRBD2 (5 bases each). This TCR came from a woman younger than 35 in good health. The sequencing input was memory (CD45RO+) T cells sorted from blood. The CDR3 bases are TGTGCCAGCAGCTTAAGGTGGGACCCCACCTACGAGCAGTACTTC. Protein: CASSLRWDPTYEQYF. Based on the CDR3 plus reference TRBV7-2 and TRBJ2-7, the full variable domain is GAGVSQSPSNKVTEKGKDVELRCDPISGHTALYWYRQSLGQGLEFLIYFQGNSAPDKSGLPSDRFSAERTGGSVSTLTIQRTQQEDSAVYLCASSLRWDPTYEQYFGPGTRLTVT.